This T cell receptor (beta chain) was sequenced for a study of T cell responses to AZD1222 COVID-19 vaccine. Study-wide results and caveats: A mostly white British donor set with more females was recruited, and clonal diversity was possibly underestimated. Repertoire sampling happened only post peak T cell response. Unmutated variant regions reportedly attract nearly half of all spike-specific TCRs. Only 5 to 7 AZD1222 recipients were seropositive at baseline.

TCRdb's table, derived via immunoSEQ multiplex PCR, lists solely in-frame clones and lacks some. The table lists over 130,000 clones, approximately 89% of them singletons, with about 4.5% in the top ten. CDR1 MDHEN and CDR2 SYDVKM come from the germline V gene. This CDR3 is 15 amino acids long. Trimming shortened V by 7 bases and J by 6 bases, and 19 bases separated the two germline ends. A word on this clone: The antigen remains unidentified.

The V call is TRBV28, the J call TRBJ1-5; no clear D gene. Sequencing was performed on peripheral blood, taken on day 0 of AZD1222 vaccination. This clonotype was obtained from an adult in good health. CDR3 sequence reads: CASTISSHLGQPQHF. CDR3 sequence (DNA): TGTGCCAGCACCATCTCGTCACACCTCGGTCAGCCCCAGCATTTT.